What follows is one TCR beta chain and its context. The data were obtained in a study of shared T cell receptors in the human thymus. TCRdb's copy holds only in-frame clones and misses some; the assay was immunoSEQ multiplex PCR. The data show around 730,000 clones, with approximately 83% seen just once and 0.0095% to 0.011% held by the top ten. CDR3 length: 17 residues. V was clipped by 5 bases and J by 0 bases, with 17 bases between them. CDR1 and CDR2 from the germline V gene are MNHEY and SMNVEV (reference sequence). A further study also used this sample, focusing on human thymus T cells. That study reports: The source of the thymus tissue was resections taken during corrective heart surgery. Thymic TCR repertoires of unrelated people reportedly overlapped highly.

Sequenced material: thymocytes. The chain recombines TRBV27 with TRBJ1-3; D remains ambiguous. The clonotype originates from a girl less than two years old with a congenital heart defect. Here the CDR3 reads CASSRTKSRTSGNTIYF. In DNA, the CDR3 is TGTGCCAGCAGTCGTACTAAAAGCAGAACCTCTGGAAACACCATATATTTT.